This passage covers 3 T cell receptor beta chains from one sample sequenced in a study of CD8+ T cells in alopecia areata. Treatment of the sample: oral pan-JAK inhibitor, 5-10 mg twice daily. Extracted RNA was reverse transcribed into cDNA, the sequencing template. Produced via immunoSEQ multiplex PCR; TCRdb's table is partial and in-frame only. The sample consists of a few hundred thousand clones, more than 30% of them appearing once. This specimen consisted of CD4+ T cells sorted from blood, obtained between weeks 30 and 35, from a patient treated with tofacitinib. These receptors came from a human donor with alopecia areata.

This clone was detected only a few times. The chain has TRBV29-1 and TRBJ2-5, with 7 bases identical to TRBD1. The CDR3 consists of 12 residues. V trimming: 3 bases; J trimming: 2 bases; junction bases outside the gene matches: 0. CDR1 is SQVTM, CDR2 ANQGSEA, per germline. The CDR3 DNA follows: TGCAGCGTTGACAGGGGGCAAGAGACCCAGTACTTC. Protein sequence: CSVDRGQETQYF. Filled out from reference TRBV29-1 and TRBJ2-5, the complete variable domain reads SAVISQKPSRDICQRGTSLTIQCQVDSQVTMMFWYRQQPGQSLTLIATANQGSEATYESGFVIDKFPISRPNLTFSTLTVSNMSPEDSSIYLCSVDRGQETQYFGPGTRLLVL.

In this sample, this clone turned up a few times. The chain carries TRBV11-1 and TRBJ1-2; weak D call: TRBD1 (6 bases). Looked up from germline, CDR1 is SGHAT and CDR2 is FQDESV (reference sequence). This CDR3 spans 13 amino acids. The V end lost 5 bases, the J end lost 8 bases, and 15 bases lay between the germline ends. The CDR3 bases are TGTGCCAGCAGCCCCCGAGGGGGGCGAGGCTACACCTTC. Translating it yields CASSPRGGRGYTF.

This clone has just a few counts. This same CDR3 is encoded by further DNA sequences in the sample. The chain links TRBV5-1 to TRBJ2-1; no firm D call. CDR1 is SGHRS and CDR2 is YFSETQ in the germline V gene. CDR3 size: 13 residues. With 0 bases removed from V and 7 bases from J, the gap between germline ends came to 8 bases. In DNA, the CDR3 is TGCGCCAGCAGCTTGGAAGGTCGAAATGAGCAGTTCTTC. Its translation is CASSLEGRNEQFF. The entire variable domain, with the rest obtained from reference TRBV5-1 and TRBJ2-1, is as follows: KAGVTQTPRYLIKTRGQQVTLSCSPISGHRSVSWYQQTPGQGLQFLFEYFSETQRNKGNFPGRFSGRQFSNSRSEMNVSTLELGDSALYLCASSLEGRNEQFFGPGTRLTVL.